Listed below are T cell receptor beta chains from one sample, sequenced in a study of shared clonotypes between healthy human individuals. Profiled with immunoSEQ multiplex PCR; TCRdb holds only in-frame clones, not every one. The repertoire holds under 2,500,000 clones, with approximately 94% as singletons. Sequences were obtained from naive CD4+ T cells sorted from blood. These TCRs come from a man between 18 and 29 years old in good health. CDR3s include the opening cysteine and the closing phenylalanine or tryptophan. Fields, in order: clone size, V gene, D gene, J gene, CDR3 DNA, CDR3 protein. D genes are given only for firm matches. Clone size is stated in some rows and not others, as once, few, many or a class when expanded.

abundance: few; v_gene: TRBV11-3; d_gene: -; j_gene: TRBJ1-6; CDR3nt: TGTGCCAGCAGCTTAGATCAGGTCTCACCCCTCCACTTT; CDR3aa: CASSLDQVSPLHF
abundance: -; v_gene: TRBV6-1; d_gene: -; j_gene: TRBJ2-1; CDR3nt: TGTGCCAGCAGTGAAGGTGCCCGGGGAAGCTCCTACAATGAGCAGTTCTTC; CDR3aa: CASSEGARGSSYNEQFF
abundance: -; v_gene: TRBV5-6; d_gene: TRBD1; j_gene: TRBJ2-7; CDR3nt: TGTGCCAGCAGAACCCGGGACAGGAGCTACGAGCAGTACTTC; CDR3aa: CASRTRDRSYEQYF
abundance: -; v_gene: TRBV6-1; d_gene: -; j_gene: TRBJ1-1; CDR3nt: TGTGCCAGCAGTGAAGGACACTTGAACACTGAAGCTTTCTTT; CDR3aa: CASSEGHLNTEAFF
abundance: few; v_gene: TRBV18; d_gene: TRBD1; j_gene: TRBJ1-2; CDR3nt: TGTGCCAGCTCACCACCGTCGACAGGGGATTATGGCTACACCTTC; CDR3aa: CASSPPSTGDYGYTF
abundance: -; v_gene: TRBV5-4; d_gene: TRBD1; j_gene: TRBJ1-2; CDR3nt: TGTGCCAGCAGCGCAGGGACAGGGGGATGGGGGAACTATGGCTACACCTTC; CDR3aa: CASSAGTGGWGNYGYTF
abundance: -; v_gene: TRBV30; d_gene: -; j_gene: TRBJ2-1; CDR3nt: TGTGCCTGGAGTTTGGGTACATGGTTCTTC; CDR3aa: CAWSLGTWFF
abundance: once; v_gene: TRBV7-9; d_gene: -; j_gene: TRBJ2-7; CDR3nt: TGTGCCAGCAGCTTAGAGACCGCTTACGAGCAGTACTTC; CDR3aa: CASSLETAYEQYF
abundance: -; v_gene: TRBV4-1; d_gene: TRBD1; j_gene: TRBJ1-1; CDR3nt: TGCGCCAGCAGCCAAGGACAGGGGGCGCTTAGAGCTTTCTTT; CDR3aa: CASSQGQGALRAFF
abundance: -; v_gene: TRBV5-1; d_gene: TRBD1; j_gene: TRBJ1-1; CDR3nt: TGCGCCAGCAGTCGGGACAGGGGAGACTACACTGAAGCTTTCTTT; CDR3aa: CASSRDRGDYTEAFF
abundance: -; v_gene: TRBV29-1; d_gene: TRBD2; j_gene: TRBJ2-3; CDR3nt: TGCAGCGTCGGGACTAGCGTCAGCACAGATACGCAGTATTTT; CDR3aa: CSVGTSVSTDTQYF
abundance: -; v_gene: TRBV5-6; d_gene: -; j_gene: TRBJ2-7; CDR3nt: TGTGCCAGCAGCGGGGGGCGAGTCTACGAGCAGTACTTC; CDR3aa: CASSGGRVYEQYF
abundance: -; v_gene: TRBV19; d_gene: TRBD1; j_gene: TRBJ2-7; CDR3nt: TGTGCCAGTAGCCTAAGGGGGGGACAGGGCTACGAGCAGTACTTC; CDR3aa: CASSLRGGQGYEQYF
abundance: -; v_gene: TRBV19; d_gene: TRBD2; j_gene: TRBJ2-3; CDR3nt: TGTGCCAGTAGTCTCACTAGCGGGCAGGCCACAGATACGCAGTATTTT; CDR3aa: CASSLTSGQATDTQYF
abundance: -; v_gene: TRBV7-2; d_gene: -; j_gene: TRBJ1-2; CDR3nt: TGTGCCAGCAGCTTAGCGGGCAAGAGCTATGGCTACACCTTC; CDR3aa: CASSLAGKSYGYTF
abundance: -; v_gene: TRBV7-2; d_gene: -; j_gene: TRBJ2-2; CDR3nt: TGTGCCAGTCGGCGAGAGCCGAACACCGGGGAGCTGTTTTTT; CDR3aa: CASRREPNTGELFF
abundance: -; v_gene: TRBV11-2; d_gene: -; j_gene: TRBJ1-3; CDR3nt: TGTGCCAGCAGCTCCGGCGGGGTGGCGGCCATATATTTT; CDR3aa: CASSSGGVAAIYF
abundance: -; v_gene: TRBV6-1; d_gene: TRBD1; j_gene: TRBJ2-3; CDR3nt: TGTGCCAGCAGTGAAGCAAGGACAGGGCGAACAGATACGCAGTATTTT; CDR3aa: CASSEARTGRTDTQYF
abundance: -; v_gene: TRBV7-2; d_gene: -; j_gene: TRBJ2-7; CDR3nt: TGTGCCAGCAGCGTCGCAAGGACGGGTTACGAGCAGTACTTC; CDR3aa: CASSVARTGYEQYF
abundance: -; v_gene: TRBV27; d_gene: -; j_gene: TRBJ2-5; CDR3nt: TGTGCCAGCAGCAACCTACGCTGGGGGCAGGGGGAGACCCAGTACTTC; CDR3aa: CASSNLRWGQGETQYF
abundance: -; v_gene: TRBV5-1; d_gene: TRBD1; j_gene: TRBJ2-7; CDR3nt: TGCGCCAGCAGCTGGGACAGGGGAAACGAGCAGTACTTC; CDR3aa: CASSWDRGNEQYF
abundance: -; v_gene: TRBV29-1; d_gene: TRBD1; j_gene: TRBJ1-1; CDR3nt: TGCAGCGTTGAGCTACAGGGGGCCGTGACTGAAGCTTTCTTT; CDR3aa: CSVELQGAVTEAFF
abundance: -; v_gene: TRBV5-8; d_gene: -; j_gene: TRBJ1-5; CDR3nt: TGTGCCAGAGACCAGGACGGTTTCACACTGTATAGCAATCAGCCCCAGCATTTT; CDR3aa: CARDQDGFTLYSNQPQHF
abundance: -; v_gene: TRBV4-3; d_gene: -; j_gene: TRBJ2-3; CDR3nt: TGCGCCAGCAGCCAGATGGGGGTCCTAGATACGCAGTATTTT; CDR3aa: CASSQMGVLDTQYF
abundance: -; v_gene: TRBV30; d_gene: TRBD1; j_gene: TRBJ1-6; CDR3nt: TGTGCCTGGAGTGTATCGCCAGGGGGCAATTCACCCCTCCACTTT; CDR3aa: CAWSVSPGGNSPLHF
abundance: -; v_gene: TRBV10-2; d_gene: -; j_gene: TRBJ1-3; CDR3nt: TGCGCCAGCAGTGATAGGCTAAGAGCCTCTGGAAACACCATATATTTT; CDR3aa: CASSDRLRASGNTIYF
abundance: -; v_gene: TRBV5-6; d_gene: -; j_gene: TRBJ2-2; CDR3nt: TGTGCCAGCAGCTTGGGGGGAGCGACGGCGAACACCGGGGAGCTGTTTTTT; CDR3aa: CASSLGGATANTGELFF
abundance: -; v_gene: TRBV1; d_gene: -; j_gene: TRBJ2-6; CDR3nt: TGCACCAGCAGCCCCTGCGGGGTCGGGGCCAACGTCCTGACTTTC; CDR3aa: CTSSPCGVGANVLTF
abundance: -; v_gene: TRBV6-5; d_gene: -; j_gene: TRBJ2-2; CDR3nt: TGTGCCAGCAGTTACCAGTCCAGGTACTCCGGGGAGCTGTTTTTT; CDR3aa: CASSYQSRYSGELFF
abundance: -; v_gene: TRBV15; d_gene: TRBD1; j_gene: TRBJ2-7; CDR3nt: TGTGCCACCAGCAGAGAACGGACAGGGCTCGAGCAGTACTTC; CDR3aa: CATSRERTGLEQYF
abundance: -; v_gene: TRBV9; d_gene: -; j_gene: TRBJ2-2; CDR3nt: TGTGCCAGCAGCGTAGGAGGGGACACCGGGGAGCTGTTTTTT; CDR3aa: CASSVGGDTGELFF
abundance: once; v_gene: TRBV7-2; d_gene: -; j_gene: TRBJ2-2; CDR3nt: TGTGCCAGCAGCCCGCACCGACTAGTTCCCGGGGAGCTGTTTTTT; CDR3aa: CASSPHRLVPGELFF
abundance: -; v_gene: TRBV6-5; d_gene: -; j_gene: TRBJ2-5; CDR3nt: TGTGCCAGCAGTTACTCGAGAGGCCGCCAAGAGACCCAGTACTTC; CDR3aa: CASSYSRGRQETQYF
abundance: few; v_gene: TRBV5-1; d_gene: -; j_gene: TRBJ2-2; CDR3nt: TGCGCCAGCAGCCCAGGACAGAACACCGGGGAGCTGTTTTTT; CDR3aa: CASSPGQNTGELFF
abundance: -; v_gene: TRBV7-9; d_gene: -; j_gene: TRBJ2-2; CDR3nt: TGTGCCAGCAGCTTTGGTGCCTACACCGGGGAGCTGTTTTTT; CDR3aa: CASSFGAYTGELFF
abundance: -; v_gene: TRBV19; d_gene: -; j_gene: TRBJ1-6; CDR3nt: TGTGCCAGCAACGAACAGGGCTCCTATAATTCACCCCTCCACTTT; CDR3aa: CASNEQGSYNSPLHF
abundance: -; v_gene: TRBV7-2; d_gene: -; j_gene: TRBJ2-7; CDR3nt: TGTGCCAGCAGCCCACATGAGGCGCTACTCAGGGACTTC; CDR3aa: CASSPHEALLRDF